This TCR beta chain was captured in a study of Graves' ophthalmopathy and Graves' hyperthyroidism. Study summary: Investigators collected peripheral blood at initial diagnosis, before any treatment was given.

This clonotype was recorded at least ten times. Scientists amplified the TCR beta CDR3 regions from RNA transcripts. The workflow started with a first-round RT-PCR run with HTBI primers and then moved on to a second-round multiplex PCR. TCRdb passed the multiplex PCR reads through MiXCR, listing each CDR3 protein once. The sample contains about 390,000 distinct CDR3 sequences, roughly 14% of which appear only once. Other autoimmune disease, uncontrolled infection, pregnancy and lactation led to exclusion. Per the germline V gene, CDR1 is MDHEN and CDR2 is SYDVKM. V was shortened by 7 bases and J by 7 bases, with 17 bases between the two germline ends. The CDR3 is made up of 13 amino acids.

The receptor's source is a woman aged 18-30 years with stable Graves' hyperthyroidism. Sequencing used peripheral blood. The gene calls are TRBV28 and TRBJ2-7; no firm D call. The CDR3 DNA follows: TGTGCCAGCAACGGGCAGGTCGGTGGGGAGCAGTACTTC. This translates into CASNGQVGGEQYF.